This T cell receptor (beta chain) originates from a study of tumour-infiltrating T cells in Burkitt lymphoma (TCRdb year 2020). About the investigation overall: All epidemiological subtypes of Burkitt lymphoma were represented in the cohort, which was made up of around 82 patients. Clinical outcome was correlated with TCR repertoire data, and overall and progression-free survival were found to be predicted by productive clonality independently of established prognosticators, including age at diagnosis. What the study reported, not specific to this receptor: Several public clonotypes shared across numerous Burkitt lymphoma patients were found, suggesting shared tumour neoantigen selection absent from diffuse large B-cell lymphoma.

With regard to this clone: No cognate antigen has been identified for it. There are no base qualities to consult, and no much larger clone falls within one base.

Library construction relied on the immunoSEQ multiplex PCR assay. TCRdb obtained this table from immuneACCESS and retained in-frame rearrangements with V and J assigned. These tables miss some clones; where compared with another copy, unresolved V genes account for less than half of the shortfall, and the remainder is unexplained. The sample yields around 50,000 clones; about a third were counted once. The top ten clonotypes cover around 3% of the sample. Reading from cysteine to phenylalanine, the CDR3 counts 12 amino acids. Of all the DNA, just the CDR3 is kept, 36 bases in frame from base 1. For CDR1 and CDR2, the germline V gene (reference sequence) lists SGHNT and YYREEE. V is pared back by 8 bases and J by 0 bases, with 7 bases lying between the germline termini.

Sequencing input: tumor tissue. This TCR was sampled from a human donor with Burkitt lymphoma. The rearrangement combines TRBV5-4 with TRBJ2-3, with an unclear D gene assignment. The DNA sequence is TGTGCCAGTAGGGTTAGCACAGATACGCAGTATTTT. It is translated as CASRVSTDTQYF.